This record concerns one T cell receptor (beta chain) sequence. No antigen is known for it. This entry is derived from a study of T cell responses to AZD1222 COVID-19 vaccine. Overall study results and limits: The peak T cell response came first, and repertoires were sampled only after it. Vaccine-related CD4 TCRs covered spike, predominating at 160-218 and 743-854. Seropositive AZD1222 recipients at baseline numbered only five to seven.

Assay used: immunoSEQ multiplex PCR; TCRdb lists only in-frame clones, some missing. The repertoire holds some 120,000 clones, with approximately 86% as singletons. Germline-derived CDR1 and CDR2 are MNHEY and SVGEGT. The CDR3 contains 15 residues. The ends were cut back, 2 bases at V and 0 bases at J, with 8 bases in the middle. The source is an adult who received the AZD1222 COVID-19 vaccine. The specimen comprised peripheral blood, sampled 28 days after the second AZD1222 dose. The chain recombines TRBV6-2 or TRBV6-3 with TRBJ1-5, with no clear D. CDR3 protein: CASSYGSYSNQPQHF. CDR3 in DNA: TGTGCCAGCAGTTACGGATCCTATAGCAATCAGCCCCAGCATTTT.